What follows are 29 T cell receptor beta chains derived from one specimen sequenced in a study of CD8 T cells in Susac syndrome. With random hexamers, 0.5 to 1 ug RNA was reverse transcribed. Each CDR3 protein is one row after TCRdb ran MiXCR on the immunoSEQ multiplex PCR reads. This sample has roughly 67,000 distinct CDR3 sequences, with just under 95% found just once. The sequencing input was CD8+ T cells from PBMCs. The receptors shown here come from a human donor with multiple sclerosis.

On this clonotype: An end of the junction does not agree with germline; a read error may underlie this. The chain recombines TRBV19 with TRBJ2-5; the D gene is possibly TRBD1 (6 bases). CDR1 and CDR2 (germline): LNHDA, SQIVND (reference sequence). The CDR3 spans 14 residues. The DNA of the CDR3 is TGTGCCAGTAGGATAGACAGGAACCAAGAGACCCAGTACTTC. Amino acids: CASRIDRNQETQYF.

In nucleotides, the CDR3 is TGCGCCAGCAGTGAGCCTGGACAGGGTGGCTACACCTTC. This codes for CASSEPGQGGYTF. The chain couples TRBV10-2 to TRBJ1-2; 8 positions match TRBD1. The ends lost 2 bases at V and 7 bases at J; junction bases unmatched: 3. CDR3 length: 13 amino acids. Germline assignment: CDR1 WSHSY and CDR2 SAAADI.

V usage is TRBV12-3 or TRBV12-4 and J usage is TRBJ2-2; TRBD2 agrees at 13 bases. After removal of 5 bases from V and 4 bases from J, the junction contained 10 bases not matched to a gene. The CDR3 is 18 amino acids. This CDR3 reads CASSLSTSGRPVTGELFF. The CDR3 nucleotides read TGTGCCAGCAGTCTCTCGACTAGCGGGAGGCCGGTCACCGGGGAGCTGTTTTTT.

The chain employs TRBV4-1 and TRBJ2-7, with D perhaps assigned TRBD1 or TRBD2 (5 bases each). CDR3 length: 12 residues. Germline V gene sequence: CDR1 MGHRA, CDR2 YSYEKL. Trimming removed 2 bases at V and 6 bases at J, with 8 bases between. CDR3 coding DNA: TGCGCCAGCAGCCAAACGGGGCTCGAGCAGTACTTC. It is translated as CASSQTGLEQYF.

V is TRBV30 and J is TRBJ1-2; D is undetermined. This CDR3 is 13 amino acids long. CDR1 is GTSNPN, CDR2 SVGIG, per germline (reference sequence). Trimming left V 4 bases short and J 0 bases short, with 9 bases between. The CDR3 spells CAWISGANYGYTF. The CDR3 DNA follows: TGTGCCTGGATCAGCGGAGCTAACTATGGCTACACCTTC.

V is TRBV3-1 and J is TRBJ2-7; the D gene is possibly TRBD2 (5 bases). This CDR3 spans 16 amino acids. V lost 4 bases to trimming and J lost 0 bases, with 16 bases between them. CDR1 LGHDT and CDR2 YNNKEL come from the germline V gene (reference sequence). The chain's CDR3 is CASSPTRDFSSYEQYF. DNA for the CDR3: TGTGCCAGCAGCCCGACCCGGGATTTCAGCTCCTACGAGCAGTACTTC.

This sequence joins TRBV6-5 and TRBJ2-2, with D perhaps assigned TRBD1 or TRBD2 (5 bases each). CDR1 is MNHEY and CDR2 is SVGAGI in the germline V gene. Trimming removed 2 bases from V and 4 bases from J, with 14 bases in between. CDR3 length equals 16 residues. The CDR3 sequence: CASSYPTRGGTGELFF. In DNA form, the CDR3 reads TGTGCCAGCAGTTACCCCACGAGGGGCGGCACCGGGGAGCTGTTTTTT.

V usage is TRBV15 and J usage is TRBJ1-2; the match to TRBD1 covers 7 bases. With 5 bases clipped from V and 3 bases from J, the junction kept 9 bases outside the gene matches. Germline CDR1 and CDR2: LNHNV and YYDKDF (reference sequence). This CDR3 has 15 amino acids. Written as DNA, the CDR3 is TGTGCCACCAGCGACAGGGTTAAGCCGGACTATGGCTACACCTTC. It yields the protein CATSDRVKPDYGYTF.

The chain couples TRBV6-1 to TRBJ2-7; TRBD1 aligns across 7 bases. CDR1 MNHNS and CDR2 SASEGT come from the germline V gene. Losses at the gene ends were 7 bases for V and 5 bases for J; bases not matched to a gene: 8. CDR3 length: 13 amino acids. The CDR3 nucleotides read TGTGCCAGCATAGGGGGCCTAAGGGACGAGCAGTACTTC. Translated: CASIGGLRDEQYF.

The chain is built from TRBV7-6 and TRBJ1-2; 7 positions agree with TRBD1. Trimming removed 3 bases from V and 8 bases from J; junction bases left unmatched: 9. The CDR3 has 14 residues. The germline gives CDR1 SGHVS, CDR2 FNYEAQ. The CDR3 protein is CASSLTETGYGYTF. The CDR3 DNA follows: TGTGCCAGCAGCTTGACTGAGACAGGGTACGGCTACACCTTC.

The gene calls are TRBV20-1 and TRBJ1-2; possibly TRBD1 for D (6 bases). Germline-derived CDR1 and CDR2 are DFQATT and SNEGSKA (reference sequence). This CDR3 spans 17 amino acids. V was trimmed by 4 bases and J by 2 bases, leaving 23 bases between them. CDR3 sequence reads: CSAITPLDRTKNYGYTF. CDR3 nucleotide sequence: TGCAGTGCTATTACCCCCCTAGACAGGACCAAGAACTATGGCTACACCTTC.

On this clonotype itself: At one boundary the junction diverges from the germline segment, which might be a read error. This chain links TRBV4-1 with TRBJ2-1, with 9 bases aligning to TRBD2. This CDR3 has 15 amino acids. Germline V CDR1 and CDR2: MGHRA, YSYEKL. The CDR3 spells CASSQELGTSNEQFF. The CDR3, as DNA: TGCGCCAGCAGCCAAGAACTCGGGACTAGCAATGAGCAGTTTTTC.

The gene calls are TRBV27 and TRBJ2-5; 9 nucleotides align to TRBD2. The germline CDR1 and CDR2 sequences are MNHEY and SMNVEV (reference sequence). The CDR3 has 14 amino acids. V shed 6 bases, J shed 6 bases, and the junction held 8 bases outside the gene matches. CDR3 protein: CASRVGGGAKTQYF. CDR3 in DNA: TGTGCCAGCAGAGTAGGCGGGGGGGCGAAGACCCAGTACTTC.

The chain links TRBV6-6 to TRBJ2-7, with D possibly matching TRBD2 (8 bases). The CDR3 covers 16 residues. CDR1 and CDR2 (germline): MNHNY, SVGAGI (reference sequence). Trimming stripped 6 bases from V and 4 bases from J, with 22 bases between. The DNA for the CDR3 is TGTGCCAGCAGCTATTCAGGGGGACTAGGGCAGTACGAGCAGTACTTC. Protein sequence: CASSYSGGLGQYEQYF.

This rearrangement joins TRBV25-1 to TRBJ1-1; the D gene is possibly TRBD1 (5 bases). The CDR3 is 16 amino acids. Germline-derived CDR1 and CDR2 are MGHDK and SYGVNS. Trimming pared 0 bases from V and 1 base from J, leaving 12 bases between. The DNA for the CDR3 is TGTGCCAGCAGTGAATATAAGGGGAAAGAGAACACTGAAGCTTTCTTT. Protein product: CASSEYKGKENTEAFF. Supplemented by reference TRBV25-1 and TRBJ1-1, the full variable domain reads EADIYQTPRYLVIGTGKKITLECSQTMGHDKMYWYQQDPGMELHLIHYSYGVNSTEKGDLSSESTVSRIRTEHFPLTLESARPSHTSQYLCASSEYKGKENTEAFFGQGTRLTVV.

As DNA, the CDR3 is TGTGCCAGCAGCGTAGCTGGGGCAGGGAACACCGGGGAGCTGTTTTTT. This sequence encodes CASSVAGAGNTGELFF. The gene calls are TRBV9 and TRBJ2-2; weak D call: TRBD1 (5 bases). Germline assignment: CDR1 SGDLS and CDR2 YYNGEE. V was cut by 0 bases and J by 1 base, with 10 bases left in between. The length of the CDR3 is 16 residues.

This chain connects TRBV11-2 to TRBJ1-6, with unresolved D. This CDR3 has 17 residues. Trimming cost V 3 bases and J 7 bases, with 19 bases left between them. The germline CDR1 and CDR2 sequences are SGHAT and FQNNGV. This CDR3 reads CASSFPHEGRFNSPLHF. The DNA of the CDR3 is TGTGCCAGCAGCTTCCCCCATGAAGGGAGATTCAATTCACCCCTCCACTTT.

The rearrangement links TRBV7-9 to TRBJ2-7; 9 bases align to TRBD2. The germline gives CDR1 SEHNR, CDR2 FQNEAQ (reference sequence). This CDR3 has 15 amino acids. The V segment lost 5 bases and the J segment 9 bases; nucleotides outside the gene matches: 14. The CDR3 sequence is CASSQWTSDTHWQYF. CDR3 in DNA: TGTGCCAGCAGCCAATGGACTAGCGATACGCATTGGCAGTACTTC.

V is TRBV5-1 and J is TRBJ1-1, with D possibly TRBD1 on 6 matching bases. This CDR3 is 15 amino acids long. Germline V gene data show CDR1 as SGHRS and CDR2 as YFSETQ. Trimming left V 3 bases short and J 6 bases short, with 18 bases between. The CDR3 coding sequence is TGCGCCAGCAGCTCCTTCGGCAGGGGCCGACCTGAAGCTTTCTTT. Translating gives CASSSFGRGRPEAFF. Using reference TRBV5-1 and TRBJ1-1 for the parts outside the CDR3, the full variable domain is KAGVTQTPRYLIKTRGQQVTLSCSPISGHRSVSWYQQTPGQGLQFLFEYFSETQRNKGNFPGRFSGRQFSNSRSEMNVSTLELGDSALYLCASSSFGRGRPEAFFGQGTRLTVV.

The CDR3 spells CASSLRGTEYEQFF. The CDR3 DNA sequence: TGTGCCAGCAGTTTACGCGGGACAGAATACGAGCAGTTCTTC. V and J are TRBV27 and TRBJ2-1; D might be TRBD1 (7 bases). The germline V gene encodes CDR1 MNHEY and CDR2 SMNVEV (reference sequence). The CDR3 runs to 14 residues. Trimming took off 2 bases at V and 10 bases at J, with 15 bases between the two ends.

The chain is built from TRBV5-6 and TRBJ1-1; D unclear. CDR1 is SGHDT, CDR2 YYEEEE, per germline. The germline V and J ends were trimmed by 4 bases and 11 bases, with 12 bases remaining between them. The CDR3 spans 11 residues. For the CDR3, the DNA is TGTGCCAGCAGCGCAGACTCGAGGGCTTTCTTT. Translated: CASSADSRAFF.

The rearrangement links TRBV2 to TRBJ2-2, with 11 nucleotides matching TRBD2. After removal of 6 bases from V and 5 bases from J, the junction contained 8 bases not matched to a gene. Germline V gives CDR1 SNHLY, CDR2 FYNNEI. The CDR3 runs to 16 residues. The CDR3 protein is CASRWTSGQSTGELFF. CDR3 nucleotides: TGTGCCAGCAGATGGACTAGCGGGCAGTCTACCGGGGAGCTGTTTTTT.

The chain couples TRBV30 to TRBJ1-4; no clear D gene. The CDR3 runs to 15 residues. Trimming stripped 0 bases from V and 5 bases from J, with 13 bases between. In germline, CDR1 is GTSNPN, CDR2 SVGIG (reference sequence). In DNA, the CDR3 is TGTGCCTGGAGTGTACTACTCTCCCCAAATGAAAAACTGTTTTTT. Translated, it gives CAWSVLLSPNEKLFF.

This clonotype was observed once. The chain employs TRBV27 and TRBJ1-6; D call uncertain. The CDR3 spans 13 residues. Germline CDR1 and CDR2: MNHEY and SMNVEV (reference sequence). With 11 bases removed from V and 7 bases from J, the gap between germline ends came to 15 bases. This CDR3 reads CAVGVSQNSPLHF. In DNA, the CDR3 is TGTGCCGTCGGTGTCAGCCAGAATTCACCCCTCCACTTT.

This clonotype is a singleton in its sample. The V and J genes are TRBV20-1 and TRBJ2-5; possibly TRBD2 for D (6 bases). The CDR3 consists of 13 residues. CDR1 and CDR2 (germline): DFQATT, SNEGSKA (reference sequence). With 3 bases removed from V and 5 bases from J, the gap between germline ends came to 13 bases. Written as DNA, the CDR3 is TGCAGTGCTAGTGGGGACTTGGGGGAGACCCAGTACTTC. It codes for CSASGDLGETQYF.

The chain has TRBV12-3 or TRBV12-4 and TRBJ2-5, with D tentatively TRBD2 (5 bases). The CDR3 runs to 13 residues. Trimming took 2 bases from V and 3 from J, leaving 7 bases between them. CDR3 nucleotides: TGTGCCAGCAGTTTATGGGGAGAAGAGACCCAGTACTTC. This encodes CASSLWGEETQYF.

The rearrangement uses TRBV19 and TRBJ1-1; a possible D gene is TRBD1 (5 bases). V dropped 5 bases and J dropped 1 base, with 14 bases sitting between them. Germline CDR1 is LNHDA and CDR2 is SQIVND (reference sequence). The CDR3 is 15 residues long. The CDR3 is CASSSDLQGNTEAFF. CDR3 nucleotides: TGTGCCAGTAGTTCCGACTTGCAGGGGAACACTGAAGCTTTCTTT.

The rearrangement joins TRBV6-5 to TRBJ1-1; D ambiguous. CDR1 MNHEY and CDR2 SVGAGI come from the germline V gene. The germline V and J ends were trimmed by 6 bases and 4 bases, with 12 bases remaining between them. The CDR3 has 13 residues. The CDR3 nucleotides read TGTGCCAGCAGACTAGGGTATAGCACTGAAGCTTTCTTT. Protein: CASRLGYSTEAFF.

The rearrangement joins TRBV4-3 to TRBJ2-5; unclear D gene. V lost 3 bases, J lost 1 base, and 21 bases lay in between. The CDR3 contains 18 residues. Per germline, CDR1 LGHNA and CDR2 YSLEER. The CDR3 is CASSQDLARHGGQETQYF. The CDR3 DNA is TGCGCCAGCAGCCAGGACCTGGCGAGACACGGCGGCCAAGAGACCCAGTACTTC.